This T cell receptor (beta chain) was found in a study of cytomegalovirus exposure and HLA in healthy donors. Findings and caveats of the study: Earlier findings revealed that most TCR beta V segments proved productive either about 87% or about 30% of the time.

PCR amplification relied on 60 Vbeta primers (plus 13 Jbeta primers). Profiling relied on immunoSEQ multiplex PCR, and the TCRdb table lists in-frame clones only, not all of them. The top ten hold around 4.1% of the sample, which has approximately 170,000 clones, roughly 80% seen once. This CDR3 is built from 15 residues. The V gene's germline CDR1 is SGHRS and CDR2 YFSETQ. Trimming stripped 0 bases from V and 0 bases from J, with 6 bases between. A word on this clone: Its antigen is not known.

The sample taken for sequencing was PBMCs. The V call is TRBV5-1, the J call TRBJ1-4; D not resolved. The receptor was derived from a man in his fifties or sixties in good health and CMV-seropositive. The chain's CDR3 is CASSLGSPTNEKLFF. In DNA form, the CDR3 reads TGCGCCAGCAGCTTGGGGAGTCCAACTAATGAAAAACTGTTTTTT.